This T cell receptor beta chain was recorded in a study of blood T cells in healthy people across ages. Study details: Template switching caught about one barcoded beta molecule for each two T cells. General study findings and limits: PBMCs left unsorted prevented a conclusive naive versus antigen-experienced comparison.

Caucasian, healthy and from Russia, the donors were aged between about 6 and 90. On this clonotype: Its antigen remains unknown.

PCR was performed a second time for about 6 to 12 cycles using a sample-barcoded 5' primer and a J-beta primer mix. TCRdb fed the 5' RACE reads into MiXCR, producing one record per CDR3 protein. The sample includes about 900,000 distinct CDR3 sequences, approximately 59% of them seen just once. The CDR3 contains 16 residues. Trimming took off 3 bases at V and 0 bases at J, with 13 bases between the two ends. The V gene's germline CDR1 is SGDLS and CDR2 YYNGEE. The sequenced sample was blood. The chain carries TRBV9 and TRBJ1-3; D is unclear. The clonotype was recovered from a man aged 25-45 years in good health. The CDR3 sequence is CASSGQAGYSGNTIYF. CDR3 bases: TGTGCCAGCAGCGGTCAGGCAGGCTACTCTGGAAACACCATATATTTT. Variable domain in full (rest from reference TRBV9 and TRBJ1-3): DSGVTQTPKHLITATGQRVTLRCSPRSGDLSVYWYQQSLDQGLQFLIQYYNGEERAKGNILERFSAQQFPDLHSELNLSSLELGDSALYFCASSGQAGYSGNTIYFGEGSWLTVV.